Listed below are T cell receptor beta chains from one sample, sequenced in a study of shared clonotypes between healthy human individuals. Repertoires were generated with immunoSEQ multiplex PCR, while TCRdb's copy carries only in-frame clones and drops some. The sample has roughly 700,000 clones; approximately 79% are singletons. Sequencing used memory CD4+ T cells sorted from blood. The receptors stem from a woman in her twenties or thirties in good health. Both conserved end residues are part of each CDR3. A D gene is named only where the DNA matches it firmly. The size entry is marked missing in some rows and otherwise reads once, few, many or a size class.

d_call j_call v_call clone_size cdr3_nt cdr3_aa
NA TRBJ1-4 TRBV7-9 NA TGTGCCAGCAGCTTAGGGGTCCGGGAGGCGTCTAATGAAAAACTGTTTTTT CASSLGVREASNEKLFF
NA TRBJ2-3 TRBV29-1 NA TGCAGCGTTGTCCGTTCTAGCACAGATACGCAGTATTTT CSVVRSSTDTQYF
NA TRBJ2-1 TRBV7-7 NA TGTGCCAGCAGCTTAGAAGCTACCGCAACCTACAATGAGCAGTTCTTC CASSLEATATYNEQFF
NA TRBJ1-5 TRBV19 few TGTGCCAGTAACACGGGAAGGGGCGGCCAGCCCCAGCATTTT CASNTGRGGQPQHF
NA TRBJ2-1 TRBV6-6 NA TGTGCCAGCAGGCGCACAGGGTCCCCTTACAATGAGCAGTTCTTC CASRRTGSPYNEQFF
NA TRBJ2-2 TRBV5-1 NA TGCGCCAGCAGCCGCCGGTGGACAGCGAACACCGGGGAGCTGTTTTTT CASSRRWTANTGELFF
NA TRBJ2-7 TRBV28 NA TGTGCCAGCACCCAACAGGGCCGGAGGGGAGAGCAGTACTTC CASTQQGRRGEQYF
TRBD1 TRBJ1-2 TRBV10-3 once TGTGCCATCAGTGGACAGGGGGCGAACTATGGCTACACCTTC CAISGQGANYGYTF
NA TRBJ1-6 TRBV6-4 few TGTGCCAGCAGTGACTACGCAGCAAATTCACCCCTCCACTTT CASSDYAANSPLHF
TRBD2 TRBJ2-3 TRBV13 NA TGTGCCAGCAGCCCGGGACTAGCGGGGGCGGATACGCAGTATTTT CASSPGLAGADTQYF
NA TRBJ1-5 TRBV11-2 once TGTGCCAGCAGCTTAGCGGTCGGTGATTCTCAGCCCCAGCATTTT CASSLAVGDSQPQHF
TRBD1 TRBJ2-7 TRBV28 few TGTGCCAGCAGTTTATTGGGACAGGGGGCTTTGGACGAGCAGTACTTC CASSLLGQGALDEQYF
TRBD2 TRBJ2-1 TRBV7-7 NA TGTGCCAGCAGCCTCGGGACTAGCGGCTACAATGAGCAGTTCTTC CASSLGTSGYNEQFF
NA TRBJ1-1 TRBV6-5 NA TGTGCCAGCAGTTCGTTGGGGGCTTACACTGAAGCTTTCTTT CASSSLGAYTEAFF
NA TRBJ2-1 TRBV7-6 NA TGTGCCAGCAGCTTAGTAGGGAGACTACGGGAACAGGGAGCTGAGCAGTTCTTC CASSLVGRLREQGAEQFF
NA TRBJ2-6 TRBV5-1 NA TGCGCCAGCAGGCAGGCCTACTCTGGGGCCAACGTCCTGACTTTC CASRQAYSGANVLTF
NA TRBJ1-6 TRBV30 NA TGTGCCTGGACTCCCGCGGTCCCTAATTCACCCCTCCACTTT CAWTPAVPNSPLHF
NA TRBJ2-7 TRBV18 NA TGTGCCAGCTCACCAGAGAGGGGTACGGGAGTTCGCGAGCAGTACTTC CASSPERGTGVREQYF
TRBD1 TRBJ1-1 TRBV6-6 NA TGTGCCAGCACCAACACAGGGGGCCGTGCTTTCTTT CASTNTGGRAFF
TRBD2 TRBJ2-5 TRBV5-4 many TGTGCCAGCAGCTCGGGACTATTCCAAGAGACCCAGTACTTC CASSSGLFQETQYF
TRBD1 TRBJ2-7 TRBV5-1 NA TGCGCCAGCAGCTTGTCCCGAACTGGGACAGGGACCTACGAGCAGTACTTC CASSLSRTGTGTYEQYF
NA TRBJ1-2 TRBV19 NA TGTGCCAGTAGTGCAGACAGTTCCGGCTACACCTTC CASSADSSGYTF
TRBD2 TRBJ2-1 TRBV13 once TGTGCCAGCCACAGAACGGGACTAGCTAACAATGAGCAGTTCTTC CASHRTGLANNEQFF
NA TRBJ1-4 TRBV4-2 NA TGTGCCAGCAGCCAAAGGCCCAGTTTTAATGAAAAACTGTTTTTT CASSQRPSFNEKLFF
NA TRBJ1-4 TRBV6-4 NA TGTGCCAGCGGGCAGGAGGGGGAAAAACTGTTTTTT CASGQEGEKLFF
TRBD1 TRBJ2-2 TRBV4-1 few TGCGCCAGCAGCCGAGGACAGGGGACGAACACCGGGGAGCTGTTTTTT CASSRGQGTNTGELFF
NA TRBJ1-4 TRBV6-5 NA TGTGCCAGCAGGGACAGAAATGAAAAACTGTTTTTT CASRDRNEKLFF
NA TRBJ2-7 TRBV7-9 once TGTGCCAGCAGCTTAAATTTCTGGGAGCAGTACTTC CASSLNFWEQYF
NA TRBJ1-5 TRBV28 NA TGTGCCAGCAGTTTCCGGGGGCGCGGCCGCAATCAGCCCCAGCATTTT CASSFRGRGRNQPQHF
TRBD1 TRBJ2-7 TRBV6-5 NA TGTGCCAGCAGAAAGGACAGGACCAACTCCTACGAGCAGTACTTC CASRKDRTNSYEQYF
NA TRBJ2-6 TRBV5-4 NA TGTGCCAGCAGAAAGGAATCTGGGGCCAACGTCCTGACTTTC CASRKESGANVLTF
NA TRBJ2-3 TRBV5-1 NA TGCGCCAGCAGCTTGGGCCGGCCCAGCGAAGATACGCAGTATTTT CASSLGRPSEDTQYF
NA TRBJ2-7 TRBV7-2 NA TGTGCCAGCACCAACTATCTAGGGTACGAGCAGTACTTC CASTNYLGYEQYF